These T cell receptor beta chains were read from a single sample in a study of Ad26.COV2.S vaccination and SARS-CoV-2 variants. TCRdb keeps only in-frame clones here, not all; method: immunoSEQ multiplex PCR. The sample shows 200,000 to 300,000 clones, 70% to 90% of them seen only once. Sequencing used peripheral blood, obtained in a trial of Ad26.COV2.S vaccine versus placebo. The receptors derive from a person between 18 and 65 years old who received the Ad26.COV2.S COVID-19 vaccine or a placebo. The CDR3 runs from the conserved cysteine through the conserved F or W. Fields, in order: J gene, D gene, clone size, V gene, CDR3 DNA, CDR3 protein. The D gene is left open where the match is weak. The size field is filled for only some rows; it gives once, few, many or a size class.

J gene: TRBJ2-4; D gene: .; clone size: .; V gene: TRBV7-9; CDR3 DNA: TGTGCCAGCAGTCCCAAAAACATTCAGTACTTC; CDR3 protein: CASSPKNIQYF
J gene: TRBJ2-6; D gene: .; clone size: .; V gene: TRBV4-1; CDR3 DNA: TGCGCCAGCAGCCCCCTATCTGGGGCCAACGTCCTGACTTTC; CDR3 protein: CASSPLSGANVLTF
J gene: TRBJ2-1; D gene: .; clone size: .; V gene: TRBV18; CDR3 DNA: TGTGCCAGCTCACCAACGGCAGGGAGCCCCAATGAGCAGTTCTTC; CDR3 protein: CASSPTAGSPNEQFF
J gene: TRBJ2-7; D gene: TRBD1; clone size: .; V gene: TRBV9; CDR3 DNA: TGTGCCAGCAGCGTAGGAGGGGGCGGCGAGCAGTACTTC; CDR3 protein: CASSVGGGGEQYF
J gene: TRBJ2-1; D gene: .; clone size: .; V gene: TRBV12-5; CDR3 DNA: TGTGCTAGTGGTTTGGTTTTCGGCGGGATCGATGAGCAGTTCTTC; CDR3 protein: CASGLVFGGIDEQFF
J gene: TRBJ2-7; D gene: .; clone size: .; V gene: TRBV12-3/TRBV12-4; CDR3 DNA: TGTGCCAGCAGTTTAGGGCATGGCGAGCAGTACTTC; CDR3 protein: CASSLGHGEQYF
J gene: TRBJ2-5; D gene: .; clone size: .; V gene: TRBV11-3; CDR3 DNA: TGTGCCAGCAGCTCGGGGGTTGGGGAGACCCAGTACTTC; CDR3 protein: CASSSGVGETQYF
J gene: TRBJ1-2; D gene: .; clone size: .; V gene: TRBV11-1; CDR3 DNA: TGTGCCAGCAGCTTCGGGGGGGATGGCTACACCTTC; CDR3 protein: CASSFGGDGYTF
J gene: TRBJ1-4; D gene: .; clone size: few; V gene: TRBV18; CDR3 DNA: TGTGCCAGCTCACCAGGGGGCATGGTGGAAAAACTGTTTTTT; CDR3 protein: CASSPGGMVEKLFF
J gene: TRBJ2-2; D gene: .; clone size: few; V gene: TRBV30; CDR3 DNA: TGTGCCTGGGTCGCAGGGGCTCATCTGACCGGGGAGCTGTTTTTT; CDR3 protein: CAWVAGAHLTGELFF
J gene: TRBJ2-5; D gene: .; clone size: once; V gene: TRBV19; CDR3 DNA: TGTGCCAGTAGTATAGGTCAGGAGTGGAGGAAGACCCAGTACTTC; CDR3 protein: CASSIGQEWRKTQYF
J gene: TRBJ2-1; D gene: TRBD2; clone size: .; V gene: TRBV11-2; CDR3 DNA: TGTGCCAGCAGCTTCGGAGGGAGGGACAATGAGCAGTTCTTC; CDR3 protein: CASSFGGRDNEQFF
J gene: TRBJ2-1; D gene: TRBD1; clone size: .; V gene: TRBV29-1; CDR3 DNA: TGCAGCGCCCTTGACGGGACAGGGCATCTAAAGTTCTTC; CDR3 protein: CSALDGTGHLKFF
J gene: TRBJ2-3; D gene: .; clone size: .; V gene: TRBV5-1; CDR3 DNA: TGCGCCAGCAGCGGGAGCACAGATACGCAGTATTTT; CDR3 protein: CASSGSTDTQYF
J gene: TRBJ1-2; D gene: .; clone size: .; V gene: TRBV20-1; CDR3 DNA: TGCAGTGCTAGTACGTTCCTCGGGGATGGCTACACCTTC; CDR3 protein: CSASTFLGDGYTF
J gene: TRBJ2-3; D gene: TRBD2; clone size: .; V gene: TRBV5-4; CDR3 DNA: TGTGCCAGCAGCTTGTCTCCTAGCGGGGGAAACACAGATACGCAGTATTTT; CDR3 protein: CASSLSPSGGNTDTQYF
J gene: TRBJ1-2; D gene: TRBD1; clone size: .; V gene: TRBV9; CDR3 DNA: TGTGCCAGCAGCGCAGACCCCGACAGGGCGGGCTATGGCTACACCTTC; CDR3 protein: CASSADPDRAGYGYTF
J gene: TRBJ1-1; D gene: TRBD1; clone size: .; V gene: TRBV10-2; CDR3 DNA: TGCGCCAGCCGGACAGGAGTGAACACTGAAGCTTTCTTT; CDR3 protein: CASRTGVNTEAFF
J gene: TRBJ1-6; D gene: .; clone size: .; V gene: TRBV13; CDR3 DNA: TGTGCCAGCAGCTCGTCCGACAGGTTTTATAATTCACCCCTCCACTTT; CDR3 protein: CASSSSDRFYNSPLHF
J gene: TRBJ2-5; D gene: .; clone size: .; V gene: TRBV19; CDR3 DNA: TGTGCCAGTAAGGGGCGAGGGTCGAACCAAGAGACCCAGTACTTC; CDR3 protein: CASKGRGSNQETQYF
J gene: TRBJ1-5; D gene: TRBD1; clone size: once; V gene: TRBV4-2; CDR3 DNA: TGTGCCAGCAGCCAAGGGACCGGACAGGAAAGCAATCAGCCCCAGCATTTT; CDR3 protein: CASSQGTGQESNQPQHF
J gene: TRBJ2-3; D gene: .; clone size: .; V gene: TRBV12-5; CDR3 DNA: TGTGCTAGTGGTCGGGGCGGGGCGGGGCCCACAGATACGCAGTATTTT; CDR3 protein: CASGRGGAGPTDTQYF
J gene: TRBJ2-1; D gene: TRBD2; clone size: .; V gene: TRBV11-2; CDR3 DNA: TGTGCCAGCAGCTCCGGACTAGCGGGAGGAAGGGGCAATGAGCAGTTCTTC; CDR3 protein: CASSSGLAGGRGNEQFF
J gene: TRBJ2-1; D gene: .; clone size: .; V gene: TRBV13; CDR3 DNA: TGTGCCAGCAGATTAGAAGGGCTCGTTACTGGGGTCCACAATGAGCAGTTCTTC; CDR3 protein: CASRLEGLVTGVHNEQFF